This record concerns one TCR beta chain sequence. This specimen comes from a study of blood T cell repertoires in COVID-19. At the level of the study: Collection of acute and convalescent COVID-19 samples took place in the United States, Italy and Spain. The analysed material was cDNA or gDNA that came from T cells, B-cell-depleted T cells, or PBMCs.

J was trimmed by 7 bases and V by 5 bases; bases with no gene match: 8. The CDR3 runs 15 residues. CDR1 is SGHVS, CDR2 FQNEAQ, per germline. Only in-frame clones appear in the TCRdb table, and some are missing; sequencing was by immunoSEQ multiplex PCR. Here the sample spans about 350,000 clones, more than 85% being singletons. Enrolled through a virtual design, the participants were between roughly 18 and 100 years of age and came from about two dozen US areas. The chain recombines TRBV7-8 with TRBJ1-6, with 7 bases that match TRBD1. Source material: PBMCs or T cells enriched from blood (not recorded which). This clonotype was sampled from a woman in her thirties who had recovered from COVID-19. The CDR3 region has the DNA TGTGCCAGCAGCCCAAGACAGGGAGGCAATTCACCCCTCCACTTT. Translating gives CASSPRQGGNSPLHF.